The entry below describes one TCR beta chain. The source of the sample is a study of control samples from healthy donors and cancer patients. TCRdb's table, derived via immunoSEQ multiplex PCR, lists solely in-frame clones and lacks some. The sample holds fewer than 500,000 clones, roughly 90% seen once. CDR1 is SEHNR, CDR2 FQNEAQ, per germline (reference sequence). CDR3 length equals 16 residues. The trim removed 4 bases at V and 0 bases at J, leaving 6 bases unmatched. This TCR derives from a man aged 35 to 55 with head and neck cancer. J is TRBJ2-5 and V is TRBV7-9; the match to TRBD2 covers 9 bases. The sequenced sample was PBMCs. For the CDR3, the DNA is TGTGCCAGCAGCTCGAATCTAGCGGGGTACCAAGAGACCCAGTACTTC. Residues: CASSSNLAGYQETQYF.